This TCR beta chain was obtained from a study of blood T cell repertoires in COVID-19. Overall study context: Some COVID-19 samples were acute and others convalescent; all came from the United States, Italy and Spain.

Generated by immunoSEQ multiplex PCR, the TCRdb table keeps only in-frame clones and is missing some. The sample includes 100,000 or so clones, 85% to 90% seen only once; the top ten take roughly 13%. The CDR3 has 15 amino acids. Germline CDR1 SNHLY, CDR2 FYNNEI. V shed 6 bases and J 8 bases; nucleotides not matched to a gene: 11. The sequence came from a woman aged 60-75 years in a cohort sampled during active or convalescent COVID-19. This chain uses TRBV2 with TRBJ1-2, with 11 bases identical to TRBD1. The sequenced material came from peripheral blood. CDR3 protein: CASSGIGQGARGYTF. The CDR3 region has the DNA TGTGCCAGCAGCGGAATAGGACAGGGGGCCCGGGGCTACACCTTC.